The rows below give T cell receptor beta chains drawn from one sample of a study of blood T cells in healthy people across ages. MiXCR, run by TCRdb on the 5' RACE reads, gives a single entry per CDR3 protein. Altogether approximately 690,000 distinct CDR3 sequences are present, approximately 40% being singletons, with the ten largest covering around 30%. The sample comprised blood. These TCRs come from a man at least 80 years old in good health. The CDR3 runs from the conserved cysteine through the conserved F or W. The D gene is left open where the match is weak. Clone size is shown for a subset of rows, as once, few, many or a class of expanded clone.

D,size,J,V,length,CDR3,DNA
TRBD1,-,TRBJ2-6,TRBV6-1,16,CASSELGGAGANVLTF,TGTGCCAGCAGTGAATTAGGGGGCGCTGGGGCCAACGTCCTGACTTTC
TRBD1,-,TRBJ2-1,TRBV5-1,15,CASTPGQSSYNEQFF,TGCGCCAGCACCCCGGGACAGAGCTCCTACAATGAGCAGTTCTTC
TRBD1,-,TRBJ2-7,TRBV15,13,CATSRRQGGGQYF,TGTGCCACCAGCCGGAGACAGGGCGGCGGGCAGTACTTC
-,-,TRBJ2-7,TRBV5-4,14,CASSVGGRPYEQYF,TGTGCCAGCAGCGTTGGCGGAAGGCCCTACGAGCAGTACTTC
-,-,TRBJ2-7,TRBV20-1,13,CSARGVTGYEQYF,TGCAGTGCTAGAGGAGTAACTGGGTACGAGCAGTACTTC
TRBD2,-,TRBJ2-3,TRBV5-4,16,CASSLLLGRFTDTQYF,TGTGCCAGCAGCTTGTTGCTCGGGAGGTTCACAGATACGCAGTATTTT
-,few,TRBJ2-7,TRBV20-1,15,CSASRTNSSYNEQYF,TGCAGTGCTAGCCGGACTAACAGCTCCTACAATGAGCAGTACTTC
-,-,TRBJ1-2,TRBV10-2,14,CASSESRESGGYTF,TGCGCCAGCAGTGAGTCGCGGGAGAGTGGTGGCTACACCTTC
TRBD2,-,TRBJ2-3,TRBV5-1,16,CASSFGSGGRTDTQYF,TGCGCCAGCAGCTTCGGGTCGGGGGGGCGCACAGATACGCAGTATTTT
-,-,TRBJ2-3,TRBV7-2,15,CASSLGARGTDTQYF,TGTGCCAGCAGCTTAGGGGCGCGGGGCACAGATACGCAGTATTTT
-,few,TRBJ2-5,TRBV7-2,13,CASSVNRDETQYF,TGTGCCAGCAGCGTAAACAGGGATGAGACCCAGTACTTC
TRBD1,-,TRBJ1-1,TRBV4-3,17,CASSQDSGGARVTEAFF,TGCGCCAGCAGCCAAGATTCAGGGGGCGCACGGGTCACTGAAGCTTTCTTT
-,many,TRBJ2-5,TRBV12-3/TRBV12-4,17,CASSLGAPGARRETQYF,TGTGCCAGCAGTTTAGGGGCGCCCGGGGCTCGTAGGGAGACCCAGTACTTC
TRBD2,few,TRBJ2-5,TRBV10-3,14,CAISGTSGEETQYF,TGTGCCATCAGTGGGACTAGCGGGGAAGAGACCCAGTACTTC
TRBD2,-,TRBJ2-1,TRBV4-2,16,CASSQGSGLADNEQFF,TGTGCCAGCAGCCAAGGATCGGGACTAGCGGACAATGAGCAGTTCTTC
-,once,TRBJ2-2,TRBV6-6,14,CASSYSRQTGELFF,TGTGCCAGCAGTTACTCTCGGCAGACCGGGGAGCTGTTTTTT